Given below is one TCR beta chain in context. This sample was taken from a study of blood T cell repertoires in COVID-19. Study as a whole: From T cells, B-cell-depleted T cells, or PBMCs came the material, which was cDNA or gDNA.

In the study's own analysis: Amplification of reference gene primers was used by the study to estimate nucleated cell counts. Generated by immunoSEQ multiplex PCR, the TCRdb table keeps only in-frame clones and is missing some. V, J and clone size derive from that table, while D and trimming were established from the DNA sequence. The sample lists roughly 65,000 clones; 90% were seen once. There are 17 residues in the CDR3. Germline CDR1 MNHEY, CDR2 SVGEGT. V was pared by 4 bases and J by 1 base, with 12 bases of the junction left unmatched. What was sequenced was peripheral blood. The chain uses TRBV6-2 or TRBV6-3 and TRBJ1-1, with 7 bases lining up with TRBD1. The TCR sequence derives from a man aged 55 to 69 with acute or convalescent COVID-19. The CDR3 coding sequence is TGTGCCAGCAGTTCTACACCGAGGGGGCGCGGGAACACTGAAGCTTTCTTT. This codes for CASSSTPRGRGNTEAFF.